These T cell receptor beta chains were read from a single sample in a study of cytomegalovirus exposure and HLA in healthy donors. The table came from immunoSEQ multiplex PCR; TCRdb's copy has only in-frame clones and leaves some out. The table has under 150,000 clones, 76% seen once. The sample consisted of PBMCs. The receptors come from a woman aged 40 to 55 in good health and CMV-seronegative. Both conserved end residues are part of each CDR3. The D gene is left open where the match is weak. Size is stated for part of the rows, as once, few or many counts, or as a class when the clone is expanded.

v_gene: TRBV10-2; j_gene: TRBJ1-1; abundance: -; d_gene: -; CDR3nt: TGCGCCAGTCTCCTCGCTGACAGAGCGAACACTGAAGCTTTCTTT; CDR3aa: CASLLADRANTEAFF
v_gene: TRBV11-2; j_gene: TRBJ1-5; abundance: -; d_gene: -; CDR3nt: TGTGCCAGCAGCTCCCGGGGGGAGAGCAATCAGCCCCAGCATTTT; CDR3aa: CASSSRGESNQPQHF
v_gene: TRBV10-3; j_gene: TRBJ1-5; abundance: -; d_gene: TRBD1; CDR3nt: TGTGCCATCAGCTCGACAGGGCCCGGTCAGCCCCAGCATTTT; CDR3aa: CAISSTGPGQPQHF
v_gene: TRBV7-9; j_gene: TRBJ2-7; abundance: -; d_gene: -; CDR3nt: TGTGCCAGCAGCCCCCCCGAACGACAACGGATGGGCGAGCAGTACTTC; CDR3aa: CASSPPERQRMGEQYF
v_gene: TRBV30; j_gene: TRBJ1-2; abundance: once; d_gene: -; CDR3nt: TGTGCCTGGAGTGAAGGGGCCGGCTACACCTTC; CDR3aa: CAWSEGAGYTF
v_gene: TRBV5-6; j_gene: TRBJ1-1; abundance: -; d_gene: -; CDR3nt: TGTGCCAGCAGCTTCATCAGTGTCATGAACACTGAAGCTTTCTTT; CDR3aa: CASSFISVMNTEAFF
v_gene: TRBV6-1; j_gene: TRBJ1-2; abundance: -; d_gene: TRBD1; CDR3nt: TGTGCCAGCAGTGAAACCGACAGGGGAAGCTATGGCTACACCTTC; CDR3aa: CASSETDRGSYGYTF
v_gene: TRBV5-4; j_gene: TRBJ2-7; abundance: few; d_gene: TRBD2; CDR3nt: TGTGCCAGCAGCTTGCCTAGCGGGGGGCCATCCTACGAGCAGTACTTC; CDR3aa: CASSLPSGGPSYEQYF
v_gene: TRBV21-1; j_gene: TRBJ1-1; abundance: -; d_gene: -; CDR3nt: TGTGCCAGCAGCACCGCCGGGGCGGGGGGTTTCTCTGAAGCTTTCTTT; CDR3aa: CASSTAGAGGFSEAFF
v_gene: TRBV5-1; j_gene: TRBJ2-5; abundance: -; d_gene: -; CDR3nt: TGCGCCAGCAGCTTGGAGGCAGGCCGGGAGACCCAGTACTTC; CDR3aa: CASSLEAGRETQYF
v_gene: TRBV4-2; j_gene: TRBJ1-2; abundance: few; d_gene: TRBD1; CDR3nt: TGTGCCAGCAGCCAAGATCGTGGGACAGGATATAGCTATGGCTACACCTTC; CDR3aa: CASSQDRGTGYSYGYTF
v_gene: TRBV14; j_gene: TRBJ2-1; abundance: -; d_gene: TRBD2; CDR3nt: TGTGCCAGCAGGTTGTCTAGCGGCAATGAGCAGTTCTTC; CDR3aa: CASRLSSGNEQFF
v_gene: TRBV5-4; j_gene: TRBJ2-7; abundance: -; d_gene: TRBD1; CDR3nt: TGTGCCAGCCGGGGCCTCAGGGGGCTGAACGAGCAGTACTTC; CDR3aa: CASRGLRGLNEQYF
v_gene: TRBV27; j_gene: TRBJ2-1; abundance: -; d_gene: TRBD1; CDR3nt: TGTGCCAGCACTGGACAGGGGACTGAGCAGTTCTTC; CDR3aa: CASTGQGTEQFF
v_gene: TRBV4-2; j_gene: TRBJ1-2; abundance: once; d_gene: -; CDR3nt: TGTGCCAGCAGCGAGGGGGTAGACTATGGCTACACCTTC; CDR3aa: CASSEGVDYGYTF
v_gene: TRBV2; j_gene: TRBJ1-4; abundance: once; d_gene: -; CDR3nt: TGTGCCAGCGGAGTAGGAGCTCATGAAAAACTGTTTTTT; CDR3aa: CASGVGAHEKLFF
v_gene: TRBV19; j_gene: TRBJ1-2; abundance: -; d_gene: -; CDR3nt: TGTGCCAGTAGTTTCCACTCTCCCTATAACTATGGCTACACCTTC; CDR3aa: CASSFHSPYNYGYTF
v_gene: TRBV6-4; j_gene: TRBJ1-5; abundance: -; d_gene: TRBD1; CDR3nt: TGTGCCAGCAGCAGACCGGACAGGGTGGAGAACAATCAGCCCCAGCATTTT; CDR3aa: CASSRPDRVENNQPQHF
v_gene: TRBV5-1; j_gene: TRBJ2-7; abundance: -; d_gene: -; CDR3nt: TGCGCCAGCAGCTCCGACATGTACGAGCAGTACTTC; CDR3aa: CASSSDMYEQYF
v_gene: TRBV6-6; j_gene: TRBJ2-7; abundance: -; d_gene: -; CDR3nt: TGTGCCAGCAGTTACTCGTACCAGGGCGATAGTGGAGAGCAGTACTTC; CDR3aa: CASSYSYQGDSGEQYF
v_gene: TRBV15; j_gene: TRBJ1-5; abundance: few; d_gene: -; CDR3nt: TGTGCCACCAGCAGGGACTTGAGTAATCAGCCCCAGCATTTT; CDR3aa: CATSRDLSNQPQHF
v_gene: TRBV2; j_gene: TRBJ1-2; abundance: -; d_gene: -; CDR3nt: TGTGCCAGCAAGGACAGCAGTTATAACTATGGCTACACCTTC; CDR3aa: CASKDSSYNYGYTF
v_gene: TRBV5-1; j_gene: TRBJ2-2; abundance: -; d_gene: -; CDR3nt: TGCGCCAGCAGCTTCGGAGGGGCGCGGAACACCGGGGAGCTGTTTTTT; CDR3aa: CASSFGGARNTGELFF
v_gene: TRBV7-9; j_gene: TRBJ2-5; abundance: few; d_gene: -; CDR3nt: TGTGCCAGCAGCTTACCGGAGACCCAGTACTTC; CDR3aa: CASSLPETQYF
v_gene: TRBV6-1; j_gene: TRBJ2-1; abundance: -; d_gene: TRBD1; CDR3nt: TGTGCCAGCAGCCTCACAGGGGGCTCCTACAATGAGCAGTTCTTC; CDR3aa: CASSLTGGSYNEQFF
v_gene: TRBV28; j_gene: TRBJ2-3; abundance: -; d_gene: TRBD1; CDR3nt: TGTGCCAGCAGCGCCGGGACAGGGGGCACAGATACGCAGTATTTT; CDR3aa: CASSAGTGGTDTQYF
v_gene: TRBV5-1; j_gene: TRBJ1-1; abundance: -; d_gene: TRBD1; CDR3nt: TGCGCCAGCAGCCTAATAACAGGGGTGGCTGAAGCTTTCTTT; CDR3aa: CASSLITGVAEAFF
v_gene: TRBV5-1; j_gene: TRBJ2-3; abundance: -; d_gene: TRBD2; CDR3nt: TGCGCCAGCAGCCTCCGGGACTACAGCAGGGGCACAGATACGCAGTATTTT; CDR3aa: CASSLRDYSRGTDTQYF
v_gene: TRBV6-1; j_gene: TRBJ2-3; abundance: -; d_gene: TRBD2; CDR3nt: TGTGCCAGCAGACTGGGGGGGAGCACAGATACGCAGTATTTT; CDR3aa: CASRLGGSTDTQYF
v_gene: TRBV18; j_gene: TRBJ2-1; abundance: -; d_gene: -; CDR3nt: TGTGCCAGCTCACCCAGAGTGGGGAGGTCCTACAATGAGCAGTTCTTC; CDR3aa: CASSPRVGRSYNEQFF
v_gene: TRBV29-1; j_gene: TRBJ1-1; abundance: few; d_gene: -; CDR3nt: TGCAGCGTTGAGGGGGGGGCAAGGACTGAAGCTTTCTTT; CDR3aa: CSVEGGARTEAFF
v_gene: TRBV4-2; j_gene: TRBJ2-2; abundance: -; d_gene: -; CDR3nt: TGTGCCAGCAGCCAAGCGACGCGGTCGAACACCGGGGAGCTGTTTTTT; CDR3aa: CASSQATRSNTGELFF
v_gene: TRBV2; j_gene: TRBJ2-7; abundance: -; d_gene: -; CDR3nt: TGTGCCAGCGTGTGGCAGGGCAGCTACTCCTACGAGCAGTACTTC; CDR3aa: CASVWQGSYSYEQYF
v_gene: TRBV5-1; j_gene: TRBJ2-2; abundance: -; d_gene: TRBD2; CDR3nt: TGCGCCAGCAGCTTGACTCTAGCGGGAGGCACCGGGGAGCTGTTTTTT; CDR3aa: CASSLTLAGGTGELFF
v_gene: TRBV2; j_gene: TRBJ2-1; abundance: -; d_gene: TRBD2; CDR3nt: TGTGCCAGCAGTGACCCCTTAGCGGGTTCGGCCTACAATGAGCAGTTCTTC; CDR3aa: CASSDPLAGSAYNEQFF
v_gene: TRBV2; j_gene: TRBJ1-6; abundance: -; d_gene: -; CDR3nt: TGTGCCAGCAAATCGGGGTACAATTCACCCCTCCACTTT; CDR3aa: CASKSGYNSPLHF
v_gene: TRBV28; j_gene: TRBJ2-7; abundance: -; d_gene: -; CDR3nt: TGTGCCAGCAGTTTAGACAGGCGGGAGCAGTACTTC; CDR3aa: CASSLDRREQYF
v_gene: TRBV29-1; j_gene: TRBJ1-1; abundance: -; d_gene: TRBD1; CDR3nt: TGCAGCGTTATGGGACAGGGGGCAACTGAAGCTTTCTTT; CDR3aa: CSVMGQGATEAFF
v_gene: TRBV5-1; j_gene: TRBJ1-5; abundance: -; d_gene: -; CDR3nt: TGCGCCAGCAGCTTGGGGGATAGACAGGATGGCAATCAGCCCCAGCATTTT; CDR3aa: CASSLGDRQDGNQPQHF
v_gene: TRBV2; j_gene: TRBJ1-5; abundance: -; d_gene: -; CDR3nt: TGTGCCAGCAGTGAACGGGGACTATATAGCAATCAGCCCCAGCATTTT; CDR3aa: CASSERGLYSNQPQHF
v_gene: TRBV2; j_gene: TRBJ2-7; abundance: -; d_gene: -; CDR3nt: TGTGCCAGCAGTGTACTCAGGGGTAGAGTCGAGCAGTACTTC; CDR3aa: CASSVLRGRVEQYF
v_gene: TRBV15; j_gene: TRBJ1-5; abundance: few; d_gene: TRBD1; CDR3nt: TGTGCCACCAGCCTTAGCCCCTTCCAGGAGGGGGCGTGGGTAAGCAATCAGCCCCAGCATTTT; CDR3aa: CATSLSPFQEGAWVSNQPQHF
v_gene: TRBV2; j_gene: TRBJ1-2; abundance: -; d_gene: TRBD1; CDR3nt: TGTGCCAGCAGTGGACAGGGGGGCTATGGCTACACCTTC; CDR3aa: CASSGQGGYGYTF